The 8 T cell receptor beta chains below all came from one sample that was sequenced in a study of identical twins. TCRdb re-called the 5' RACE reads with MiXCR, one entry per CDR3 protein. This sample carries 410,000 or so distinct CDR3 sequences, 15% to 20% of them seen once, and the ten largest clones take about 12%. Sequencing was done on a sample of naive T cells sorted from blood. These receptors were taken from a man aged 45-65 years in good health.

In its sample, this clonotype was seen many times. This chain links TRBV10-3 with TRBJ1-1; 9 positions agree with TRBD1. With V trimmed by 0 bases and J by 5 bases, 7 bases remained unmatched. The CDR3 totals 16 residues. CDR1 is ENHRY, CDR2 SYGVKD, per germline. The CDR3 coding sequence is TGTGCCATCAGTGAGTCTCGGGCAGGGACAGGGACTGAAGCTTTCTTT. The encoded protein is CAISESRAGTGTEAFF.

This clonotype has a handful of counts. The chain joins TRBV18 to TRBJ1-6; a possible D gene is TRBD1 (6 bases). Trimming shortened V by 3 bases and J by 9 bases, and 12 bases separated the two germline ends. CDR1 KGHSH and CDR2 LQKENI come from the germline V gene. The CDR3 spans 14 residues. Here the CDR3 DNA reads TGTGCCAGCTCACCGGGGGGCGCCGGTTCACCCCTCCACTTT. Amino acids: CASSPGGAGSPLHF.

This clonotype was picked up many times. This rearrangement joins TRBV7-2 to TRBJ2-2; D gene unclear. The CDR3 extends over 16 amino acids. Germline CDR1 and CDR2: SGHTA and FQGNSA. V dropped 0 bases and J dropped 2 bases, with 10 bases sitting between them. Here the CDR3 DNA reads TGTGCCAGCAGCTTAGCAGGGCCCCCTAACACCGGGGAGCTGTTTTTT. Protein sequence: CASSLAGPPNTGELFF. Variable domain in full (rest from reference TRBV7-2 and TRBJ2-2): GAGVSQSPSNKVTEKGKDVELRCDPISGHTALYWYRQSLGQGLEFLIYFQGNSAPDKSGLPSDRFSAERTGGSVSTLTIQRTQQEDSAVYLCASSLAGPPNTGELFFGEGSRLTVL.

V gene TRBV29-1 combines with J gene TRBJ2-7, with D perhaps TRBD1 or TRBD2 (6 bases each). CDR1 and CDR2 from the germline V gene are SQVTM and ANQGSEA. The V end lost 7 bases, the J end lost 2 bases, and 15 bases lay between the germline ends. This CDR3 spans 13 amino acids. The CDR3 sequence: CSGLGGPPYEQYF. CDR3 nucleotide sequence: TGCAGCGGGTTAGGGGGGCCGCCCTACGAGCAGTACTTC.

This chain joins TRBV27 and TRBJ2-1, with 9 positions matching TRBD1. The V gene end was trimmed by 2 bases and the J gene end by 7 bases; junction bases not matched to a gene: 21. CDR1 is MNHEY and CDR2 is SMNVEV in the germline V gene (reference sequence). This CDR3 is built from 20 residues. The CDR3 region has the DNA TGTGCCAGCAGTTTAGGTTTGGGGTGGGGCGGGACAGGGCCGGGGAATGAGCAGTTCTTC. Translating it yields CASSLGLGWGGTGPGNEQFF.

There are a few counts of this clonotype. The V and J genes are TRBV19 and TRBJ2-5; 8 nucleotides match TRBD1. This CDR3 spans 18 amino acids. Germline loops: CDR1 LNHDA, CDR2 SQIVND (reference sequence). With V trimmed by 4 bases and J by 0 bases, 13 bases remained unmatched. The DNA for the CDR3 is TGTGCCAGTAGTACTAGGACAGGGCCTACGAGGGACCAAGAGACCCAGTACTTC. It is translated as CASSTRTGPTRDQETQYF.

V gene TRBV20-1 combines with J gene TRBJ1-6; no reliable D call. Looked up from germline, CDR1 is DFQATT and CDR2 is SNEGSKA (reference sequence). This CDR3 has 12 residues. Trimming shortened V by 3 bases and J by 10 bases, and 10 bases separated the two germline ends. CDR3 DNA sequence: TGCAGTGCTAGTTACCAGTGGTCACCCCTCCACTTT. Its protein product is CSASYQWSPLHF.

J is TRBJ2-3 and V is TRBV20-1; 10 bases match TRBD2. This CDR3 comprises 15 residues. V lost 5 bases, J lost 3 bases, and 8 bases stayed unmatched. In germline, CDR1 is DFQATT, CDR2 SNEGSKA (reference sequence). In DNA form, the CDR3 reads TGCAGTGCTGCCCGAACTAGCGGGGATACAGATACGCAGTATTTT. This sequence encodes CSAARTSGDTDTQYF.